This T cell receptor (beta chain) was recovered during a study of blood T cell repertoires in COVID-19. Across the study: COVID-19 samples collected from the United States, Italy and Spain covered acute and convalescent phases. T cells, B-cell-depleted T cells, or PBMCs provided the cDNA or gDNA that served as material.

Original handling: Amplification from reference gene primers served as the basis for estimated nucleated cell counts. Clones were sequenced by immunoSEQ multiplex PCR, and TCRdb holds only the in-frame ones, with some missing. V and J calls and clone size are as listed in that table; D and trimming were resolved from the DNA. The sample yields roughly 170,000 clones, 70% to 90% seen once. V was pared by 3 bases and J by 0 bases, with 8 bases between. CDR1 and CDR2 from the germline V gene are LNHDA and SQIVND (reference sequence). This CDR3 is built from 14 residues. This clone was picked up one time.

J is TRBJ1-2 and V is TRBV19, with D hard to call. The sequenced material came from PBMCs or T cells enriched from blood (not recorded which). This TCR derives from a woman aged 50 to 65 who had recovered from COVID-19. As DNA, the CDR3 is TGTGCCAGTAGTATCAGTCCTGCTAACTATGGCTACACCTTC. Amino acids: CASSISPANYGYTF.